By frequency in the sample, the clone carrying this T cell receptor (beta chain) is medium-sized. Its antigen remains unidentified. The source of the sample is a study of PD-1 blockade in classical Hodgkin lymphoma. Overall study results and limits: Relative to healthy donors, newly diagnosed patients reportedly had lower baseline TCR diversity, which was reported as lower still in relapsed/refractory patients. Complete responders had baseline diversity similar to newly diagnosed patients.

Every single patient, without exception, relapsed after autologous stem cell transplantation, and brentuximab vedotin exposure varied. Method: immunoSEQ multiplex PCR; TCRdb's copy keeps in-frame clones and lacks some. The table includes 8,500 to 14,000 clones, 75% detected once. The CDR3 length is 15 residues. Germline CDR1 and CDR2: SGHVS and FQNEAQ. Trimming removed 7 bases at V and 5 bases at J, with 18 bases between. The genes are TRBV7-8 and TRBJ2-1, with D possibly TRBD2 on 6 matching bases. The TCR sequence derives from a human donor with classical Hodgkin lymphoma. This material consisted of peripheral blood mononuclear cells (PBMCs), taken at baseline. The CDR3 sequence is CASTPLGGEDNEQFF. CDR3 DNA: TGTGCCAGCACCCCGCTCGGTGGGGAGGACAATGAGCAGTTCTTC.